The 20 T cell receptor beta chains in this list originate from one sample, sequenced in a study of vaccination and CD4 T cells after COVID-19. Treatment of the sample: roughly ten-day PBMC culture with coronavirus spike peptide pools or control peptides (ViraFEST assay). Oncomine TCR Beta short-read sequencing was applied to DNA from cultured CD4+ T cells. TCRdb itself ran the PCR reads through MiXCR, one entry per CDR3 protein. The data show 14,000 to 15,000 distinct CDR3 sequences, 48% seen once. Antigens of these TCRs are unknown. Input material: CD4+ T cells from blood, cultured in vitro. These receptors were collected from a human donor who had recovered from COVID-19.

The count of this clonotype is one. The chain couples TRBV9 to TRBJ2-2; D may be TRBD2 (6 bases). The CDR3 extends over 13 amino acids. Germline V gene lookup returns CDR1 SGDLS and CDR2 YYNGEE. Trimming pared 4 bases from V and 6 bases from J, leaving 10 bases between. As DNA, the CDR3 is TGTGCCAGCAGCCCGCGGGGTGCCGGGGAGCTGTTTTTT. This gives the protein CASSPRGAGELFF.

The rearrangement joins TRBV19 to TRBJ1-3; D gene unclear. V gave up 3 bases and J gave up 1 base, with 7 bases separating them. The length of the CDR3 is 14 residues. From germline, CDR1 is LNHDA and CDR2 SQIVND (reference sequence). The CDR3 bases are TGTGCCAGTAGTATGGCGCAGTCTGGAAACACCATATATTTT. Its protein product is CASSMAQSGNTIYF.

This rearrangement joins TRBV6-1 to TRBJ1-3; TRBD1 might be the D (5 bases). CDR1 and CDR2 (germline): MNHNS, SASEGT. The CDR3 contains 15 residues. V lost 4 bases to trimming and J lost 0 bases, with 10 bases between them. The CDR3 nucleotides read TGTGCCAGCAGTGCTCTCGGGGCCTCTGGAAACACCATATATTTT. Its protein product is CASSALGASGNTIYF.

This chain joins TRBV6-2 or TRBV6-3 and TRBJ1-1; 7 bases line up with TRBD1. Trimming took 5 bases from V and 3 from J; bases not matched to a gene: 9. CDR1 and CDR2 (germline): MNHEY, SVGEGT. This CDR3 region has 15 residues. CDR3 region: CASSPPTGTYTEAFF. The CDR3 DNA is TGTGCCAGCAGTCCCCCGACAGGGACCTACACTGAAGCTTTCTTT.

This clonotype was seen just once. The chain carries TRBV20-1 and TRBJ2-5, with TRBD1 matching over 10 bases. The CDR3 has 14 amino acids. Germline lookup yields CDR1 DFQATT and CDR2 SNEGSKA (reference sequence). With V trimmed by 5 bases and J by 1 base, 4 bases remained unmatched. CDR3 in amino acids: CSAGDRGIQETQYF. CDR3 coding DNA: TGCAGTGCTGGGGACAGGGGAATCCAAGAGACCCAGTACTTC.

This clonotype was seen more than once but under ten times. The chain combines TRBV11-3 with TRBJ1-1; D might be TRBD1 (5 bases). The germline gives CDR1 SGHNT, CDR2 YENEEA. Trimming removed 10 bases at V and 1 base at J, with 10 bases between. The CDR3 extends over 12 amino acids. This CDR3 is CAIRASNTEAFF. Written as DNA, the CDR3 is TGTGCCATCAGGGCCTCGAACACTGAAGCTTTCTTT.

This clonotype was seen more than once but under ten times. This rearrangement joins TRBV6-1 to TRBJ2-3; TRBD1 agrees at 9 bases. This CDR3 has 16 residues. Trimming at V came to 6 bases and at J to 5 bases, leaving 12 bases not matched to a gene. From germline, CDR1 is MNHNS and CDR2 SASEGT. The CDR3 DNA sequence: TGTGCCAGCAGGAACGGCGGACAGGGGATCTTAGATACGCAGTATTTT. It encodes CASRNGGQGILDTQYF.

The chain has TRBV6-5 and TRBJ1-2; no definite D call. Germline CDR1 reads MNHEY; CDR2 reads SVGAGI. The CDR3 spans 13 residues. The germline V and J ends were trimmed by 2 bases and 6 bases, with 10 bases remaining between them. DNA for the CDR3: TGTGCCAGCAGTTACGGCGGGAGAGATGGCTACACCTTC. Protein product: CASSYGGRDGYTF.

The chain uses TRBV6-1 and TRBJ2-7, with TRBD1 matching 10 bases. V shed 11 bases and J 3 bases; nucleotides not matched to a gene: 7. The CDR3 has 13 residues. CDR1 MNHNS and CDR2 SASEGT come from the germline V gene. In DNA form, the CDR3 reads TGTGCCGCTGGACAGGGGGATTACTACGAGCAGTACTTC. Translating it yields CAAGQGDYYEQYF.

This clonotype has just a few counts. This chain connects TRBV10-3 to TRBJ2-7, with D possibly being TRBD1 (6 bases). CDR1 is ENHRY and CDR2 is SYGVKD in the germline V gene. The CDR3 covers 13 residues. V lost 6 bases to trimming and J lost 1 base, with 10 bases between them. The DNA of the CDR3 is TGTGCCATCAGGATACAGGGTTCCTACGAGCAGTACTTC. This codes for CAIRIQGSYEQYF.

V gene TRBV6-2 or TRBV6-3 combines with J gene TRBJ2-7, with 8 bases fitting TRBD1. J gave up 2 bases and V 0 bases, and 6 bases lay outside the gene matches. The CDR3 runs to 16 residues. Germline assignment: CDR1 MNHEY and CDR2 SVGEGT. The DNA for the CDR3 is TGTGCCAGCAGTTACTCGCAGGGGGCTTGGGCCTACGAGCAGTACTTC. Its translation is CASSYSQGAWAYEQYF.

The rearrangement uses TRBV7-8 and TRBJ2-7, with no clear D. The germline CDR1 and CDR2 sequences are SGHVS and FQNEAQ. The CDR3 length is 12 residues. Trimming pared 5 bases from V and 6 bases from J, leaving 11 bases between. CDR3 region: CASSRSGSEQYF. CDR3 in DNA: TGTGCCAGCAGCAGATCGGGCAGCGAGCAGTACTTC.

This clonotype has more than one count but fewer than ten. The chain combines TRBV7-6 with TRBJ1-2; D is perhaps TRBD1 (6 bases). Trimming took 5 bases from V and 5 from J, leaving 15 bases between them. Germline assignment: CDR1 SGHVS and CDR2 FNYEAQ. This CDR3 is 14 amino acids long. CDR3 sequence: CASSLGRDTYGYTF. As DNA, the CDR3 is TGTGCCAGCAGCCTCGGCCGGGACACATATGGCTACACCTTC.

The chain links TRBV6-2 or TRBV6-3 to TRBJ2-2; 10 bases fit TRBD1. Germline values: CDR1 MNHEY, CDR2 SVGEGT. The CDR3 is made up of 16 amino acids. V gave up 5 bases and J gave up 2 bases; unmatched junction bases: 5. CDR3: CASSRQGARNTGELFF. CDR3 nucleotides: TGTGCCAGCAGTAGACAGGGGGCGCGTAACACCGGGGAGCTGTTTTTT.

This rearrangement joins TRBV27 to TRBJ2-2; TRBD1 might be the D (6 bases). This CDR3 region has 16 residues. Trimming took off 6 bases at V and 5 bases at J, with 19 bases between the two ends. Germline values: CDR1 MNHEY, CDR2 SMNVEV (reference sequence). In DNA, the CDR3 is TGTGCCAGCAGGTCAACAGGGCCCACACTAACCGGGGAGCTGTTTTTT. It specifies CASRSTGPTLTGELFF.

The chain joins TRBV3-1 to TRBJ1-2; TRBD1 aligns across 9 bases. This CDR3 contains 16 residues. Germline V gene sequence: CDR1 LGHDT, CDR2 YNNKEL (reference sequence). The trim removed 2 bases at V and 10 bases at J, leaving 14 bases unmatched. CDR3 nucleotides: TGTGCCAGCAGCCAACCCATGACAGGGGGTAAGGTAGTCTACACCTTC. This encodes CASSQPMTGGKVVYTF.

The chain recombines TRBV20-1 with TRBJ2-1; the D gene is possibly TRBD1 (6 bases). The CDR3 is 13 amino acids. V gave up 7 bases and J gave up 7 bases, with 17 bases separating them. Germline V gene sequence: CDR1 DFQATT, CDR2 SNEGSKA (reference sequence). The CDR3 DNA sequence: TGCAGTGTTGGGGGCCGTCGTGAGAATGAGCAGTTCTTC. This translates into CSVGGRRENEQFF.

The genes are TRBV7-6 and TRBJ2-7, with a tentative D call TRBD1 (6 bases). The germline V and J ends were trimmed by 4 bases and 3 bases, with 16 bases remaining between them. There are 15 residues in the CDR3. Germline CDR1 is SGHVS and CDR2 is FNYEAQ. Here the CDR3 DNA reads TGTGCCAGCAGCTCAATCAGGGGAGCCAGCTACGAGCAGTACTTC. This codes for CASSSIRGASYEQYF.

This chain joins TRBV6-1 and TRBJ2-3; D not resolved. V gave up 10 bases and J gave up 3 bases, with 14 bases separating them. This CDR3 contains 13 residues. Germline-derived CDR1 and CDR2 are MNHNS and SASEGT. CDR3 in DNA: TGTGCCATGGGGAATAGACTGACAGATACGCAGTATTTT. Translation gives CAMGNRLTDTQYF.

V usage is TRBV12-3 or TRBV12-4 and J usage is TRBJ1-6, with TRBD1 identical over 12 bases. The length of the CDR3 is 17 residues. J was trimmed by 7 bases and V by 4 bases; bases with no gene match: 8. CDR3 region: CASSSGTGGLFNSPLHF. The CDR3, as DNA: TGTGCCAGCAGTTCGGGGACAGGGGGCCTATTCAATTCACCCCTCCACTTT.